The 30 T cell receptor beta chains reported below all come from one sample, sequenced in a study of Graves' ophthalmopathy and Graves' hyperthyroidism. Using RNA transcripts, the TCR beta CDR3 regions were amplified. The workflow started with a first-round RT-PCR run with HTBI primers and then moved on to a second-round multiplex PCR. From the multiplex PCR reads, TCRdb called clonotypes with MiXCR, one entry per CDR3 protein. The data hold 300,000 to 400,000 distinct CDR3 sequences, with roughly 15% observed a single time. The sequenced sample was peripheral blood. The receptors here all came from an adult man with Graves' ophthalmopathy.

This clonotype was observed many times. V usage is TRBV6-5 and J usage is TRBJ2-2; D remains unclear. The CDR3 loop spans 16 amino acids. Germline CDR1 and CDR2: MNHEY and SVGAGI. Between the trimmed V and J ends, which lost 3 bases and 4 bases, there was a span of 15 bases. CDR3 residues: CASSYTRVSRTGELFF. CDR3 DNA sequence: TGTGCCAGCAGTTATACCCGGGTATCGCGCACCGGGGAGCTGTTTTTT.

The genes are TRBV12-3 or TRBV12-4 and TRBJ1-1, with TRBD1 identical over 7 bases. This CDR3 has 16 residues. With 5 bases clipped from V and 5 bases from J, the junction kept 14 bases outside the gene matches. The CDR3 region is CASSPLTGLGETEAFF. The CDR3 DNA reads TGTGCCAGCAGTCCCTTGACAGGGCTAGGGGAAACTGAAGCTTTCTTT.

This clonotype was detected only a few times. The junction does not match germline at one end; this may be a read error. The chain links TRBV12-3 or TRBV12-4 to TRBJ2-5; 8 positions match TRBD1. The CDR3 loop spans 15 amino acids. CDR3 region: CASSNQGADQETQYF. CDR3 coding DNA: TGTGCCAGCAGTAATCAGGGGGCCGATCAAGAGACGCAGTACTTC.

The sample holds a few counts of this clonotype. The chain links TRBV6-9 to TRBJ2-5; 12 positions match TRBD2. Per germline, CDR1 MNHGY and CDR2 SVAAGI. The CDR3 consists of 16 residues. Trimming took 2 bases from V and 5 from J; bases not matched to a gene: 6. In DNA form, the CDR3 reads TGTGCCAGCAGTTATCCTAGCGGGAGGGTCGGTGAGACCCAGTACTTC. Translation gives CASSYPSGRVGETQYF.

This clonotype was seen only a few times. The J gene is TRBJ1-1, the V gene TRBV6-1; TRBD1 matches 9 bases. CDR3 length equals 13 residues. Germline CDR1 MNHNS, CDR2 SASEGT. The trim removed 7 bases at V and 6 bases at J, leaving 6 bases unmatched. The CDR3 nucleotides are TGTGCCAGCACGGGGACAGGGATTTCTGAAGCTTTCTTT. It is translated as CASTGTGISEAFF.

This clonotype was observed many times. The chain has TRBV3-1 and TRBJ1-1; a possible D gene is TRBD1 (6 bases). This CDR3 has 14 residues. In germline, CDR1 is LGHDT, CDR2 YNNKEL (reference sequence). V shed 7 bases and J shed 2 bases, with 14 bases lying between them. CDR3 sequence: CASTNTGTNTEAFF. The CDR3 DNA reads TGTGCCAGCACAAATACAGGGACCAACACTGAAGCTTTCTTT.

This clonotype was detected many times. The genes are TRBV5-1 and TRBJ2-7, with 8 bases fitting TRBD1. Unmatched junction bases numbered 10, after V lost 5 bases and J lost 6 bases. Germline CDR1 is SGHRS and CDR2 is YFSETQ. The CDR3 extends over 14 amino acids. The CDR3 sequence: CASRRGTGRGEQYF. In nucleotides, the CDR3 is TGCGCCAGCAGACGGGGGACAGGACGAGGCGAGCAGTACTTC.

There are many counts of this clonotype. J is TRBJ1-2 and V is TRBV28; D unclear. Germline CDR1 reads MDHEN; CDR2 reads SYDVKM. The V gene lost 7 bases and the J gene lost 3 bases, with 33 bases spanning the gap. The CDR3 has 20 amino acids. CDR3 loop: CASNPFINTRLIRLDYGYTF. In DNA, the CDR3 is TGTGCCAGCAATCCATTCATTAACACCCGTTTAATTCGTTTGGACTATGGCTACACCTTC.

In this sample, this clonotype turned up many times. The chain carries TRBV6-5 and TRBJ2-7; TRBD1 aligns across 10 bases. CDR3 length: 14 residues. V dropped 10 bases and J dropped 6; count of bases not matched to a gene: 12. Germline CDR1 reads MNHEY; CDR2 reads SVGAGI. In nucleotides, the CDR3 is TGTGCCACCGGGGGCCGACAGGGGGCTCGCGAGCAGTACTTC. Residues: CATGGRQGAREQYF.

At least ten counts were recorded for this clonotype. The chain joins TRBV6-5 to TRBJ2-5; 9 nucleotides line up with TRBD2. Germline assignment: CDR1 MNHEY and CDR2 SVGAGI. The CDR3 has 15 residues. With 6 bases clipped from V and 2 bases from J, the junction kept 7 bases outside the gene matches. The CDR3 nucleotides are TGTGCCAGCAGCCAACAGACTAGCGGACAAGAGACCCAGTACTTC. This translates into CASSQQTSGQETQYF.

There are many counts of this clonotype. This chain links TRBV6-1 with TRBJ1-2, with D tentatively TRBD1 (5 bases). CDR3 length: 14 residues. V was pared by 5 bases and J by 2 bases, with 12 bases between. Germline values: CDR1 MNHNS, CDR2 SASEGT. The CDR3 bases are TGTGCCAGCAGTCCCGATCGGGGGAACTATGGCTACACCTTC. It translates to CASSPDRGNYGYTF.

This clonotype has ten or more counts. The chain combines TRBV28 with TRBJ1-6; D might be TRBD1 (5 bases). V was shortened by 2 bases and J by 8 bases, with 16 bases between the two germline ends. The CDR3 sequence is 16 residues long. In germline, CDR1 is MDHEN, CDR2 SYDVKM. The CDR3 bases are TGTGCCAGCAGTTTACACTCAGGGTTTTCGGATTCACCCCTCCACTTT. It codes for CASSLHSGFSDSPLHF.

V gene TRBV20-1 combines with J gene TRBJ2-5, with 8 bases that match TRBD1. The CDR3 loop spans 14 amino acids. Germline CDR1 reads DFQATT; CDR2 reads SNEGSKA (reference sequence). V gave up 1 base and J gave up 1 base; unmatched junction bases: 2. CDR3 region: CSARVGQVQETQYF. CDR3 sequence (DNA): TGCAGTGCTAGAGTGGGACAGGTCCAAGAGACCCAGTACTTC.

There are many counts of this clonotype. The rearrangement uses TRBV9 and TRBJ1-2; 7 bases align to TRBD1. Germline assignment: CDR1 SGDLS and CDR2 YYNGEE. The trim removed 3 bases at V and 7 bases at J, leaving 9 bases unmatched. This CDR3 spans 14 amino acids. The CDR3 loop reads CASSDRDRDLGYTF. The CDR3 DNA follows: TGTGCCAGCAGCGACCGAGACAGGGATCTTGGCTACACCTTC.

This clonotype occurred many times. The rearrangement uses TRBV30 and TRBJ2-7, with 10 bases identical to TRBD1. The V gene end was trimmed by 3 bases and the J gene end by 5 bases; junction bases not matched to a gene: 4. The CDR3 consists of 13 residues. Per germline, CDR1 GTSNPN and CDR2 SVGIG (reference sequence). The CDR3 reads CAWSPGTGDEQYF. In nucleotides, the CDR3 is TGTGCCTGGAGCCCCGGGACAGGGGACGAGCAGTACTTC.

The sample holds many counts of this clonotype. The V call is TRBV29-1, the J call TRBJ2-5; 8 bases align to TRBD1. Germline V lookup: CDR1 SQVTM, CDR2 ANQGSEA. V trimming: 6 bases; J trimming: 5 bases; junction bases outside the gene matches: 8. This CDR3 has 13 amino acids. The CDR3 region is CSVTQTGAETQYF. In nucleotides, the CDR3 is TGCAGCGTGACTCAGACAGGGGCGGAGACCCAGTACTTC. Full variable domain (rest looked up from reference TRBV29-1 and TRBJ2-5): SAVISQKPSRDICQRGTSLTIQCQVDSQVTMMFWYRQQPGQSLTLIATANQGSEATYESGFVIDKFPISRPNLTFSTLTVSNMSPEDSSIYLCSVTQTGAETQYFGPGTRLLVL.

This clonotype has ten or more counts. This chain joins TRBV28 and TRBJ1-1; D is unclear. With 2 bases removed from V and 1 base from J, the gap between germline ends came to 11 bases. The CDR3 contains 15 residues. The V gene's germline CDR1 is MDHEN and CDR2 SYDVKM. The CDR3 coding sequence is TGTGCCAGCAGTTTAGTGGAGTCAGGGAACACTGAAGCTTTCTTT. Its translation is CASSLVESGNTEAFF.

The table lists this clonotype with many counts. The rearrangement links TRBV7-2 to TRBJ1-2; 7 bases align to TRBD1. The CDR3 covers 15 residues. Trimming removed 5 bases from V and 2 bases from J; junction bases left unmatched: 8. CDR1 is SGHTA, CDR2 FQGNSA, per germline. The CDR3 nucleotides are TGTGCCAGCAGCCGCGCCGGACAGGCCAACTATGGCTACACCTTC. Translating it yields CASSRAGQANYGYTF.

There are many counts of this clonotype. V gene TRBV29-1 combines with J gene TRBJ1-5; 7 bases match TRBD1. Per germline, CDR1 SQVTM and CDR2 ANQGSEA. The length of the CDR3 is 10 residues. CDR3 sequence reads: CYRGAQPQHF. DNA for the CDR3: TGCTACAGGGGCGCTCAGCCCCAGCATTTT.

V and J are TRBV28 and TRBJ2-7, with 12 bases lining up with TRBD2. Germline CDR1 and CDR2: MDHEN and SYDVKM. Trimming took 2 bases from V and 3 from J; bases not matched to a gene: 8. The length of the CDR3 is 17 residues. The CDR3 is CASSLVLAGGPIYEQYF. CDR3 nucleotide sequence: TGTGCCAGCAGTTTAGTGCTAGCGGGAGGGCCAATCTACGAGCAGTACTTC.

The V gene is TRBV20-1, the J gene TRBJ1-1; D unresolved. CDR3 length equals 13 residues. Germline-derived CDR1 and CDR2 are DFQATT and SNEGSKA (reference sequence). The CDR3 reads CSPRLRSNTEAFF. DNA for the CDR3: TGCAGCCCCAGACTCCGTTCCAACACTGAAGCTTTCTTT.

A few counts support this clonotype. Possible read error: a much larger clone is one base away. This rearrangement joins TRBV6-5 to TRBJ2-7; TRBD1 is a possible D gene (5 bases). Per germline, CDR1 MNHEY and CDR2 SVGAGI. This CDR3 spans 16 amino acids. The CDR3 is CAISYSRRAKIREQYF. CDR3 nucleotides: TGTGCCATCAGTTACTCGCGCAGGGCTAAGATTCGCGAGCAGTACTTC.

This clonotype was detected ten times or more. V usage is TRBV2 and J usage is TRBJ2-5; 7 bases align to TRBD2. This CDR3 is 14 amino acids long. V lost 7 bases and J lost 4; bases outside the gene matches: 9. Looked up from germline, CDR1 is SNHLY and CDR2 is FYNNEI. The CDR3 DNA is TGTGCCAGCAACCTTGGCGGGAGCTCAGAGACCCAGTACTTC. Amino acid sequence: CASNLGGSSETQYF.

This clonotype was seen repeatedly, ten times or more. The chain couples TRBV11-2 to TRBJ2-5; 9 bases match TRBD2. V gave up 5 bases and J gave up 2 bases; unmatched junction bases: 9. This CDR3 contains 16 residues. The germline V gene has CDR1 SGHAT and CDR2 FQNNGV. The CDR3 DNA sequence: TGTGCCAGCAGCCCAGCAGCGGGAGGTGCACAAGAGACCCAGTACTTC. It specifies CASSPAAGGAQETQYF.

This clonotype appeared many times. This chain links TRBV6-5 with TRBJ1-2, with a tentative D call TRBD1 (5 bases). The ends were cut back, 0 bases at V and 1 base at J, with 12 bases in the middle. CDR3 size: 16 residues. Germline V lookup: CDR1 MNHEY, CDR2 SVGAGI. In DNA, the CDR3 is TGTGCCAGCAGTTACTCAGGAGCAGGGAATAACTATGGCTACACCTTC. This codes for CASSYSGAGNNYGYTF.

In this sample, this clonotype turned up a few times. The chain carries TRBV2 and TRBJ2-7; weak D call: TRBD1 (6 bases). V lost 7 bases to trimming and J lost 2 bases, with 18 bases between them. Germline V gene lookup returns CDR1 SNHLY and CDR2 FYNNEI. The CDR3 runs to 15 residues. For the CDR3, the DNA is TGTGCCAGCAAGGTTTTGGGGACATCCCCCTACGAGCAGTACTTC. Amino acid sequence: CASKVLGTSPYEQYF.

This clonotype showed up many times. The chain couples TRBV11-2 to TRBJ1-1, with TRBD1 as a possible D gene (6 bases). The CDR3 runs 12 residues. V was trimmed by 8 bases and J by 0 bases, leaving 7 bases between them. Per the germline V gene, CDR1 is SGHAT and CDR2 is FQNNGV. CDR3 amino acids: CASRGLNTEAFF. The DNA for the CDR3 is TGTGCCAGCCGGGGGCTGAACACTGAAGCTTTCTTT.

There are many counts of this clonotype. This rearrangement joins TRBV6-1 to TRBJ1-1, with D possibly TRBD1 on 5 matching bases. Trimming left V 3 bases short and J 1 base short, with 6 bases between. CDR1 and CDR2 (germline): MNHNS, SASEGT. The CDR3 is 13 amino acids. The CDR3 region has the DNA TGTGCCAGCAGTGAGACAGCGAACACTGAAGCTTTCTTT. Its protein is CASSETANTEAFF.

This clonotype was observed a few times. A read error is possible here, since a much larger clone lies one base away. The chain uses TRBV30 and TRBJ1-6, with D possibly matching TRBD1 (5 bases). The CDR3 length is 16 residues. Germline CDR1 and CDR2: GTSNPN and SVGIG (reference sequence). This chain's CDR3 is CAWSSTRTLDNSSLHF. The CDR3 nucleotides are TGTGCCTGGAGTTCGACCCGGACATTAGATAATTCATCCCTCCACTTT.

In its sample, this clonotype was seen many times. This rearrangement joins TRBV7-9 to TRBJ1-1; D unresolved. Germline V gene lookup returns CDR1 SEHNR and CDR2 FQNEAQ (reference sequence). Trimming left V 4 bases short and J 4 bases short, with 13 bases between. This CDR3 has 14 residues. The CDR3 region has the DNA TGTGCCAGCAGCTCTCCCGCGTCGGGCACTGAAGCTTTCTTT. This encodes CASSSPASGTEAFF.